These 7 T cell receptor beta chains were all obtained from the same sample, sequenced in a study of cytomegalovirus exposure and HLA in healthy donors. This PCR relied on a set of 60 Vbeta primers and 13 Jbeta primers. Measured with immunoSEQ multiplex PCR; TCRdb has only the in-frame clones, and not every one. The sample has 77,000 or so clones, approximately 80% seen once; the top ten hold under 20%. The material sequenced was PBMCs. These receptors all come from a man between 65 and 85 years old in good health and CMV-seropositive.

The V and J genes are TRBV18 and TRBJ2-5, with D perhaps TRBD1 or TRBD2 (7 bases each). This CDR3 spans 14 amino acids. Deletions cut 4 bases from V and 5 bases from J, with 14 bases between. CDR1 is KGHSH and CDR2 is LQKENI in the germline V gene. This CDR3 reads CASSRPGGGETQYF. DNA of the CDR3: TGTGCCAGCTCACGACCAGGGGGAGGGGAGACCCAGTACTTC.

The chain has TRBV2 and TRBJ1-4, with 8 nucleotides matching TRBD1. The CDR3 consists of 14 residues. CDR1 is SNHLY and CDR2 is FYNNEI in the germline V gene. The trim removed 6 bases at V and 6 bases at J, leaving 6 bases unmatched. The CDR3 here is CASRSPTGDEKLFF. CDR3 nucleotides: TGTGCCAGCAGGTCCCCGACAGGGGATGAAAAACTGTTTTTT. The variable domain in full, completed from reference TRBV2 and TRBJ1-4, reads EPEVTQTPSHQVTQMGQEVILRCVPISNHLYFYWYRQILGQKVEFLVSFYNNEISEKSEIFDDQFSVERPDGSNFTLKIRSTKLEDSAMYFCASRSPTGDEKLFFGSGTQLSVL.

The chain recombines TRBV5-4 with TRBJ1-2; D perhaps matches TRBD1 (6 bases). This CDR3 comprises 13 residues. V lost 4 bases and J 2 bases, leaving 9 bases between the germline ends. The germline V gene has CDR1 SGHNT and CDR2 YYREEE (reference sequence). Here the CDR3 reads CASSADRNYGYTF. The CDR3 DNA reads as TGTGCCAGCAGCGCGGACAGAAACTATGGCTACACCTTC.

Of note for this clone: A read error may produce the germline difference seen at one junction end. The V and J genes are TRBV7-9 and TRBJ2-7, with 8 bases aligning to TRBD1. The V gene's germline CDR1 is SEHNR and CDR2 FQNEAQ (reference sequence). The CDR3 length is 12 residues. The CDR3 reads CASSWGQAFQDF. CDR3 DNA sequence: TGTGCCAGCAGCTGGGGACAGGCTTTCCAAGACTTC.

The chain links TRBV2 to TRBJ2-2; TRBD2 might be the D (8 bases). The germline gives CDR1 SNHLY, CDR2 FYNNEI. V lost 5 bases, J lost 6 bases, and 25 bases lay in between. The CDR3 has 18 amino acids. The CDR3 DNA follows: TGTGCCAGCAGTAACCGGGACAGCGGGACTAGTAACTCCGGGGAGCTGTTTTTT. It specifies CASSNRDSGTSNSGELFF.

The chain has TRBV4-3 and TRBJ2-3; TRBD1 is a possible D gene (6 bases). Germline-derived CDR1 and CDR2 are LGHNA and YSLEER. This CDR3 region has 14 residues. The germline V and J ends were trimmed by 5 bases and 1 base, with 10 bases remaining between them. CDR3 sequence: CASSSWTGTDTQYF. The CDR3 bases are TGCGCCAGCAGCTCCTGGACAGGCACAGATACGCAGTATTTT.

This clone was detected a few times. The J gene is TRBJ1-6, the V gene TRBV18; no definite D call. V was trimmed by 2 bases and J by 0 bases, leaving 11 bases between them. The V gene's germline CDR1 is KGHSH and CDR2 LQKENI. The length of the CDR3 is 17 residues. The CDR3 region is CASSPGRGSSYNSPLHF. The CDR3 bases are TGTGCCAGCTCACCAGGACGGGGAAGCTCCTATAATTCACCCCTCCACTTT. Full variable domain (remainder filled in from reference TRBV18 and TRBJ1-6): NAGVMQNPRHLVRRRGQEARLRCSPMKGHSHVYWYRQLPEEGLKFMVYLQKENIIDESGMPKERFSAEFPKEGPSILRIQQVVRGDSAAYFCASSPGRGSSYNSPLHFGNGTRLTVT.